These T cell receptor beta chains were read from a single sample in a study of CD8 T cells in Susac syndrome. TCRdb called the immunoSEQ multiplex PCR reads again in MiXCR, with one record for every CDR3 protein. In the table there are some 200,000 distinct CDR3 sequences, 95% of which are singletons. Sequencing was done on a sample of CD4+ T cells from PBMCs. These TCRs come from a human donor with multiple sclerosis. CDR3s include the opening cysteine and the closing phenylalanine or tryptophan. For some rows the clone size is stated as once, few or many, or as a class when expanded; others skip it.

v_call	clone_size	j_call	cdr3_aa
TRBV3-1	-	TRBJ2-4	CASSQVGTGGDIQYF
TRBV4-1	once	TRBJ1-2	CASSHVSGGRDYGYTF
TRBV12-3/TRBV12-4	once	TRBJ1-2	CASSPVQGEAGGYTF
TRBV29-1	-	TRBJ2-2	CSVDRENTGELFF
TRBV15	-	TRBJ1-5	CATSRDLLAGEGQPQHF
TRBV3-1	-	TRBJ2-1	CASSHGQGVNEQFF
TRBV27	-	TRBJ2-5	CASSPLTGTTMQTQYF
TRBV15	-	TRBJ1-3	CATRRVPPDTIYF
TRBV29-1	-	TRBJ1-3	CSVEGQGNSGNTIYF
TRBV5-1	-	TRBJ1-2	CASSFTGDYGYTF
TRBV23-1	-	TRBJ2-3	CASSQCRAARGDTQYF
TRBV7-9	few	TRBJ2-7	CASSLRPYEQYF
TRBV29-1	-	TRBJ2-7	CSVGAASYEQYF
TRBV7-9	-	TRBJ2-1	CASSRKRAEQFF
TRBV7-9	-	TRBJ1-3	CASSAGNTIYF
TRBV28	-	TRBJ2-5	CASREMMSKQETQYF
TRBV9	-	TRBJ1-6	CASSVKGRGLTTSPLHF
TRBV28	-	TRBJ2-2	CASTPLAGGFGELFF
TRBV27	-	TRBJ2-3	CASSLSTGYSTQYF
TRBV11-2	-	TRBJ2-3	CASRRAGTSGSSPDTQYF
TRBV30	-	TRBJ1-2	CAWSVGAGEFGYTF
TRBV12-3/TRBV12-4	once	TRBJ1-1	CASRQDRGGDTEAFF
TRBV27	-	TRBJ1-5	CASSSFSNQPQHF
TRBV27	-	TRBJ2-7	CASSLRRDSSYEQYF
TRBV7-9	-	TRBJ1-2	CASSPGGYTF
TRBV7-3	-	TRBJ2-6	CASSPGGHSGANVLTF
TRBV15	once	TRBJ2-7	CATSRGAGPLSGGEQYF
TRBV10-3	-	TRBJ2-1	CAASGAGGLEQFF
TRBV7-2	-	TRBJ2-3	CASQLLAGMEDTQYF
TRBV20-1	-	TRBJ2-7	CSWEDSTYEQYF
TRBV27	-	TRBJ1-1	CASSERGLPNTEAFF
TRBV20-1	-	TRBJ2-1	CSSPAGVTNNEQFF
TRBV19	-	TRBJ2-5	CASSSTGGEWGTQYF
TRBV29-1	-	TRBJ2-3	CSVEVYDTQYF
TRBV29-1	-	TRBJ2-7	CSVGRTSGGPYEQYF
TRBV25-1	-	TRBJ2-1	CASSVTGSSYNEQFF
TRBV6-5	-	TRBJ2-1	CATRRGAGSEQFF